This is a list of T cell receptor beta chains from one sample in a study of monozygotic twins with inflammatory bowel disease. After re-calling the 5' RACE reads, TCRdb lists one entry per CDR3 protein, DNA absent. The repertoire table contains approximately 420,000 distinct CDR3 sequences. The source material was blood. These receptors were collected from a human donor with ulcerative colitis or Crohn's disease, or a healthy co-twin of an affected twin (not recorded which). The CDR3 runs from the conserved cysteine through the conserved F or W. The order of the fields is J gene, V gene, CDR3 protein.

j_call: TRBJ1-6
v_call: TRBV27
cdr3_aa: CASSLYVPYNSPLHF

j_call: TRBJ2-2
v_call: TRBV27
cdr3_aa: CASRALAETGELFF

j_call: TRBJ2-3
v_call: TRBV29-1
cdr3_aa: CSVEQGAGTDTQYF

j_call: TRBJ2-3
v_call: TRBV5-6
cdr3_aa: CASSASPVPTDTQYF

j_call: TRBJ2-3
v_call: TRBV24-1
cdr3_aa: CATGRTPDPKTDTQYF

j_call: TRBJ2-5
v_call: TRBV9
cdr3_aa: CASSAKGGDVSETQYF

j_call: TRBJ1-2
v_call: TRBV6-2/TRBV6-3
cdr3_aa: CASSQPPREDGYTF

j_call: TRBJ1-4
v_call: TRBV20-1
cdr3_aa: CSAPWGRSNEKLFF

j_call: TRBJ1-5
v_call: TRBV20-1
cdr3_aa: CSADDDRGNHRPQHF

j_call: TRBJ1-3
v_call: TRBV7-2
cdr3_aa: CASSLSTNGNTIYF

j_call: TRBJ2-1
v_call: TRBV14
cdr3_aa: CASSPILQGVTSGRNEQFF

j_call: TRBJ1-1
v_call: TRBV20-1
cdr3_aa: CSARWGTEAFF

j_call: TRBJ2-7
v_call: TRBV5-1
cdr3_aa: CASSQGGGQGVYEQYF

j_call: TRBJ1-6
v_call: TRBV7-9
cdr3_aa: CASSTLGQSSYNSPLHF

j_call: TRBJ2-5
v_call: TRBV27
cdr3_aa: CASSPRLAGKQETQYF

j_call: TRBJ2-2
v_call: TRBV11-2
cdr3_aa: CASSFPSRRSKNTGELFF

j_call: TRBJ2-5
v_call: TRBV30
cdr3_aa: CAWSAGLAMGETQYF

j_call: TRBJ2-1
v_call: TRBV7-7
cdr3_aa: CASSRESGGEQFF

j_call: TRBJ1-5
v_call: TRBV6-2/TRBV6-3
cdr3_aa: CASRNGGQHNQPQHF

j_call: TRBJ2-7
v_call: TRBV7-9
cdr3_aa: CASRLGDLEQYF

j_call: TRBJ2-3
v_call: TRBV9
cdr3_aa: CASSPGGSSTDTQYF

j_call: TRBJ1-1
v_call: TRBV2
cdr3_aa: CASGVMGTEAFF

j_call: TRBJ1-1
v_call: TRBV5-1
cdr3_aa: CASSWGQQNTEAFF

j_call: TRBJ1-1
v_call: TRBV6-1
cdr3_aa: CASSRDGERMMSEAFF

j_call: TRBJ2-5
v_call: TRBV4-2
cdr3_aa: CASSQDTSGQETQYF

j_call: TRBJ2-7
v_call: TRBV7-2
cdr3_aa: CASSLAAVPTYEQYF

j_call: TRBJ1-4
v_call: TRBV7-9
cdr3_aa: CASSFGGQGLNEKLFF

j_call: TRBJ1-2
v_call: TRBV2
cdr3_aa: CASSGSGGTNYGYTF